This TCR beta chain was found in a study of control samples from healthy donors and cancer patients. The assay was immunoSEQ multiplex PCR, and TCRdb's table has in-frame clones only and misses some. The data show about 410,000 clones, more than 80% seen once. Per germline, CDR1 SGHRS and CDR2 YFSETQ. The germline V and J ends were trimmed by 3 bases and 7 bases, with 14 bases remaining between them. The CDR3 extends over 15 amino acids. The source is a man in his forties or fifties with head and neck cancer. The J gene is TRBJ1-6, the V gene TRBV5-1; TRBD1 is a possible D gene (5 bases). The specimen sequenced was PBMCs. CDR3 nucleotides: TGCGCCAGCAGCTGGGGTGCACGGGGGAATTCACCCCTCCACTTT. Amino acid sequence: CASSWGARGNSPLHF.